A selection of T cell receptor beta chains follows, all from one sample in a study of cytomegalovirus exposure and HLA in healthy donors. Repertoires were generated with immunoSEQ multiplex PCR, while TCRdb's copy carries only in-frame clones and drops some. This table holds 100,000 to 150,000 clones, about 74% found once. The source material was PBMCs. The receptor source for this set is an older woman in good health and CMV-seronegative. Each CDR3 is given with its conserved first and last residue. The D gene is left open where the match is weak. For some rows the clone size is stated as once, few or many, or as a class when expanded; others skip it.

DNA: TGTGCCAGCAGTTCGGGGGAGCAGTACTTC
CDR3: CASSSGEQYF
size: once
V: TRBV28
D: .
J: TRBJ2-7

DNA: TGTGCCAGCAGTGCCCCCAGTCCGGAGGACTACGAGCAGTACTTC
CDR3: CASSAPSPEDYEQYF
size: .
V: TRBV28
D: .
J: TRBJ2-7

DNA: TGTGCCAGCAGTTTAGGACACCCCTTGGGAGAGCAGTACTTC
CDR3: CASSLGHPLGEQYF
size: .
V: TRBV28
D: .
J: TRBJ2-7

DNA: TGTGCCAGTAGACGGTACAGGGGAAATACGCAGTATTTT
CDR3: CASRRYRGNTQYF
size: few
V: TRBV5-6
D: TRBD1
J: TRBJ2-3

DNA: TGTGCCAGCAGTTTACAGGGCCTGGCATTCGGGGAGCTGTTTTTT
CDR3: CASSLQGLAFGELFF
size: .
V: TRBV27
D: .
J: TRBJ2-2

DNA: TGCGCCAGCAGCAGCTCACAGGAGTACAATGAGCAGTTCTTC
CDR3: CASSSSQEYNEQFF
size: .
V: TRBV5-1
D: .
J: TRBJ2-1

DNA: TGTGCCAGCCAAAGGAGGGGCGATCAGCCCCAGCATTTT
CDR3: CASQRRGDQPQHF
size: few
V: TRBV6-1
D: .
J: TRBJ1-5

DNA: TGTGCCAGTAGTATACTAGCGGGAGTAAACGAGCAGTACTTC
CDR3: CASSILAGVNEQYF
size: .
V: TRBV19
D: TRBD2
J: TRBJ2-7

DNA: TGTGCCAGCTCACCACGGGCCAGAGACTACGAGCAGTACTTC
CDR3: CASSPRARDYEQYF
size: .
V: TRBV18
D: .
J: TRBJ2-7

DNA: TGTGCCAGCAGCTACGGACAGGGTCGCTTCTACGAGCAGTACTTC
CDR3: CASSYGQGRFYEQYF
size: .
V: TRBV7-9
D: TRBD1
J: TRBJ2-7

DNA: TGCAGCGTTCTAGACAGGGGCACTGAAGCTTTCTTT
CDR3: CSVLDRGTEAFF
size: .
V: TRBV29-1
D: TRBD1
J: TRBJ1-1

DNA: TGTGCCAGCAGCCTACCCCAGCGGGGACCCGAGCAGTACTTC
CDR3: CASSLPQRGPEQYF
size: .
V: TRBV6-1
D: TRBD2
J: TRBJ2-7

DNA: TGTGCCAGTAGTGGAACGACAGGGGAGGAGACCCAGTACTTC
CDR3: CASSGTTGEETQYF
size: .
V: TRBV19
D: TRBD1
J: TRBJ2-5

DNA: TGCGCCAGCAGCCAAAGGGAGCGGGAGGATTTAGCAGATACGCAGTATTTT
CDR3: CASSQREREDLADTQYF
size: .
V: TRBV4-1
D: TRBD2
J: TRBJ2-3

DNA: TGTGCCAGTAGTATAGCTGGAAGCGAATACGAGCAGTACTTC
CDR3: CASSIAGSEYEQYF
size: .
V: TRBV19
D: .
J: TRBJ2-7

DNA: TGTGCCAGCAGCGGCAGGGCGAACACCGGGGAGCTGTTTTTT
CDR3: CASSGRANTGELFF
size: once
V: TRBV11-3
D: .
J: TRBJ2-2

DNA: TGCGCCAGCAGCCCGGGATGGACCGGGGAGCTGTTTTTT
CDR3: CASSPGWTGELFF
size: .
V: TRBV5-1
D: .
J: TRBJ2-2

DNA: TGTGCCAGCAGTGGACATTCAGGGAGGAGGGAGCTGTTTTTT
CDR3: CASSGHSGRRELFF
size: .
V: TRBV25-1
D: .
J: TRBJ2-2

DNA: TGCAGCGTATTCGGGGGGGCTGGCGAGCAGTACTTC
CDR3: CSVFGGAGEQYF
size: .
V: TRBV29-1
D: TRBD2
J: TRBJ2-7

DNA: TGTGCCAGCAGTGCGTCTAGCGGGAGGGGTGCGAACACCGGGGAGCTGTTTTTT
CDR3: CASSASSGRGANTGELFF
size: .
V: TRBV6-1
D: TRBD2
J: TRBJ2-2

DNA: TGTGCCTGGAGTGGAGTAACAGGCCCGACTAGCTATGGCTACACCTTC
CDR3: CAWSGVTGPTSYGYTF
size: .
V: TRBV30
D: .
J: TRBJ1-2

DNA: TGCGCCAGCAGCCCTGGAAGGACAGCCGCTAACTATGGCTACACCTTC
CDR3: CASSPGRTAANYGYTF
size: .
V: TRBV4-1
D: .
J: TRBJ1-2

DNA: TGTGCAAGTCGCACAGAGACCCCCCCAGGACAGTTACCACATCAGCCCCAGCATTTT
CDR3: CASRTETPPGQLPHQPQHF
size: .
V: TRBV12-2
D: .
J: TRBJ1-5

DNA: TGTGCCAGCAGCTTATCAGGTTCTGGGAGCACTGAAGCTTTCTTT
CDR3: CASSLSGSGSTEAFF
size: .
V: TRBV7-9
D: .
J: TRBJ1-1

DNA: TGTGCCAGCAGTTTAATCGGGGTTTACGAGCAGTACTTC
CDR3: CASSLIGVYEQYF
size: once
V: TRBV28
D: .
J: TRBJ2-7

DNA: TGTGCCAGCTCACCCCTCGAGCGGGGCTACGAGCAGTACTTC
CDR3: CASSPLERGYEQYF
size: .
V: TRBV18
D: TRBD2
J: TRBJ2-7

DNA: TGTGCCAGCAGTGAAATCGGGGGGGCGAATCAGCCCCAGCATTTT
CDR3: CASSEIGGANQPQHF
size: .
V: TRBV6-1
D: .
J: TRBJ1-5

DNA: TGTGCCAGCAGTGCCCAGGGGTCGGGGACTGAAGCTTTCTTT
CDR3: CASSAQGSGTEAFF
size: .
V: TRBV6-1
D: .
J: TRBJ1-1

DNA: TGCGCCAGCAGCCCCGACAGGGTAGGCTACGAGCAGTACTTC
CDR3: CASSPDRVGYEQYF
size: .
V: TRBV4-1
D: TRBD1
J: TRBJ2-7